The 17 T cell receptor beta chains reported below all come from one sample, sequenced in a study of control samples from healthy donors and cancer patients. The assay was immunoSEQ multiplex PCR, and TCRdb's table has in-frame clones only and misses some. Of nearly 35,000 clones listed, 90% to 95% are singletons. Specimen: PBMCs. The receptors were gathered from a man aged 35 to 55 with colorectal cancer.

V gene TRBV5-5 combines with J gene TRBJ2-3; TRBD1 aligns across 7 bases. Per germline, CDR1 SGHKS and CDR2 YYEKEE (reference sequence). With V trimmed by 3 bases and J by 4 bases, 11 bases remained unmatched. This CDR3 has 16 amino acids. The CDR3 coding sequence is TGTGCCAGCAGCTACGCAACCGGGACAGATGCAGATACGCAGTATTTT. Its translation: CASSYATGTDADTQYF.

This clone came up once. V is TRBV7-2 and J is TRBJ2-2; 7 positions agree with TRBD2. Germline assignment: CDR1 SGHTA and CDR2 FQGNSA. This CDR3 has 16 residues. Trimming at V came to 2 bases and at J to 2 bases, leaving 5 bases not matched to a gene. Written as DNA, the CDR3 is TGTGCCAGCAGCTTAAACGGCGGGGGTAACACCGGGGAGCTGTTTTTT. Protein product: CASSLNGGGNTGELFF.

The chain employs TRBV19 and TRBJ1-3, with no clear D. CDR3 length equals 15 residues. The V and J ends lost 5 bases and 0 bases respectively, with 11 bases between them. Germline CDR1 is LNHDA and CDR2 is SQIVND (reference sequence). The CDR3 reads CASSPPVISGNTIYF. In DNA, the CDR3 is TGTGCCAGTAGTCCACCGGTGATCTCTGGAAACACCATATATTTT.

The chain uses TRBV7-2 and TRBJ2-5; TRBD1 matches 10 bases. V shed 5 bases and J 5 bases; nucleotides not matched to a gene: 8. Germline CDR1 and CDR2: SGHTA and FQGNSA. The CDR3 extends over 15 amino acids. CDR3 DNA sequence: TGTGCCAGCAGCCCGGACAGGGGGTTTTCGGAGACCCAGTACTTC. It translates to CASSPDRGFSETQYF.

J is TRBJ1-1 and V is TRBV11-3; no clear D. The CDR3 spans 11 residues. V lost 5 bases to trimming and J lost 4 bases, with 5 bases between them. From germline, CDR1 is SGHNT and CDR2 YENEEA. The DNA of the CDR3 is TGTGCCAGCAGCCGTAGCACTGAAGCTTTCTTT. Its translation: CASSRSTEAFF.

A few counts support this clone. The chain has TRBV12-3 or TRBV12-4 and TRBJ1-5; a possible D gene is TRBD1 (5 bases). V dropped 6 bases and J dropped 6 bases, with 12 bases sitting between them. The CDR3 is 13 amino acids. The CDR3 bases are TGTGCCAGCAGCCTAGAGGGGAGTCAGCCCCAGCATTTT. Encoded protein: CASSLEGSQPQHF.

V and J are TRBV7-2 and TRBJ1-2; D call uncertain. Germline V CDR1 and CDR2: SGHTA, FQGNSA. This CDR3 contains 12 residues. The V end lost 5 bases, the J end lost 6 bases, and 10 bases lay between the germline ends. The CDR3 region has the DNA TGTGCCAGCAGCCCAGGACTGAATGGCTACACCTTC. As protein: CASSPGLNGYTF.

The chain is built from TRBV9 and TRBJ2-1, with a weak D call TRBD2 (6 bases). Trimming cost V 3 bases and J 0 bases, with 22 bases left between them. Germline CDR1 is SGDLS and CDR2 is YYNGEE. The CDR3 spans 19 residues. CDR3 in amino acids: CASSGRVADQGSSYNEQFF. Here the CDR3 DNA reads TGTGCCAGCAGCGGACGTGTAGCGGACCAAGGGAGCTCCTACAATGAGCAGTTCTTC.

V and J are TRBV12-1 and TRBJ1-4. TRBV12-1 is classified as a pseudogene. This CDR3 region has 17 residues. Written as DNA, the CDR3 is TGTGCCAGCAGCTTTTCGCGTCGAGATGCAACTAATGAAAAACTGTTTTTT. Protein product: CASSFSRRDATNEKLFF.

The rearrangement uses TRBV6-5 and TRBJ1-5; D gene uncertain. V was shortened by 4 bases and J by 6 bases, with 16 bases between the two germline ends. The CDR3 runs 15 residues. Germline CDR1 is MNHEY and CDR2 is SVGAGI. The CDR3 DNA follows: TGTGCCAGCAGTTTAAGTTTATCCGGGCGTCAGCCCCAGCATTTT. Its protein product is CASSLSLSGRQPQHF.

The rearrangement joins TRBV5-5 to TRBJ1-4; 7 bases line up with TRBD1. The V gene end was trimmed by 4 bases and the J gene end by 0 bases; junction bases not matched to a gene: 9. The V gene's germline CDR1 is SGHKS and CDR2 YYEKEE (reference sequence). There are 17 residues in the CDR3. The CDR3 protein is CASSTDRVPATNEKLFF. In DNA form, the CDR3 reads TGTGCCAGCAGCACTGACAGGGTCCCGGCAACTAATGAAAAACTGTTTTTT.

V is TRBV11-2 and J is TRBJ2-5, with D unclear. The V end lost 3 bases, the J end lost 5 bases, and 4 bases lay between the germline ends. The CDR3 is made up of 11 amino acids. Germline CDR1 SGHAT, CDR2 FQNNGV. CDR3 bases: TGTGCCAGCAGCTTTGGGGAGACCCAGTACTTC. It is translated as CASSFGETQYF.

This chain joins TRBV5-1 and TRBJ1-2, with 7 bases matching TRBD1. This CDR3 is built from 15 residues. Trimming cost V 3 bases and J 7 bases; bases outside gene matches: 12. Germline CDR1 reads SGHRS; CDR2 reads YFSETQ. CDR3 protein: CASSSGGGTLPGYTF. In DNA form, the CDR3 reads TGCGCCAGCAGCTCAGGGGGGGGCACCTTACCTGGCTACACCTTC.

V and J are TRBV27 and TRBJ1-5; TRBD1 matches at 9 bases. Germline V lookup: CDR1 MNHEY, CDR2 SMNVEV (reference sequence). The CDR3 sequence is 17 residues long. The trim removed 7 bases at V and 2 bases at J, leaving 12 bases unmatched. The CDR3 sequence is CASTSSARDRGNQPQHF. CDR3 DNA: TGTGCCAGCACCTCTTCCGCCCGGGACAGGGGCAATCAGCCCCAGCATTTT.

This clone came up once. The J gene is TRBJ2-5, the V gene TRBV5-6; D perhaps matches TRBD1 (6 bases). This CDR3 spans 13 amino acids. The germline gives CDR1 SGHDT, CDR2 YYEEEE. Between the trimmed V and J ends, which lost 6 bases and 5 bases, there was a span of 14 bases. The CDR3 region is CASTALQGETQYF. The CDR3 DNA follows: TGTGCCAGCACCGCGTTACAGGGCGAGACCCAGTACTTC.

V usage is TRBV7-8 and J usage is TRBJ2-7; D possibly corresponds to TRBD2 (6 bases). CDR1 and CDR2 from the germline V gene are SGHVS and FQNEAQ. With 5 bases removed from V and 6 bases from J, the gap between germline ends came to 20 bases. This CDR3 has 15 residues. Here the CDR3 reads CASSHTPGLRFEQYF. CDR3 bases: TGTGCCAGCAGCCACACTCCGGGACTGCGTTTCGAGCAGTACTTC.

The V call is TRBV3-1 (or the pseudogene TRBV3-2), the J call TRBJ1-2; tentatively, D is TRBD1 (5 bases). The CDR3 contains 14 residues. V lost 4 bases and J lost 6, with 15 bases in between. Germline CDR1 LGHDT, CDR2 YNNKEL (reference sequence). The CDR3 nucleotides read TGTGCCAGCAGCCCCCGCCAGGGCGGGAATGGCTACACCTTC. Translation: CASSPRQGGNGYTF.